The 22 T cell receptor beta chains presented below share a single source sample, sequenced in a study of cytomegalovirus exposure and HLA in healthy donors (dated 2017 in TCRdb). The receptor library was made with the immunoSEQ multiplex PCR assay. The multiplex PCR relied on a mix of 60 forward primers for TCR Vbeta segments and 13 reverse primers for TCR Jbeta segments. TCRdb took over this immuneACCESS table, retaining in-frame rearrangements with V and J assigned. Such tables are incomplete; in checked studies, under half of the missing clones stem from an unresolved V gene, and the remainder is unexplained. The sample has some 240,000 clones on record, about 90% of them singletons. Of the sample, about 1.7% falls within the top ten clones. The sequenced sample consisted of PBMCs. These receptor sequences come from a girl aged 2 to 9 in good health and CMV-seronegative.

This chain joins TRBV19 and TRBJ2-2; D is undetermined. The CDR3 consists of 11 residues. Trimming pared 6 bases from V and 5 bases from J, leaving 4 bases between. CDR1 and CDR2 from the germline V gene are LNHDA and SQIVND (reference sequence). This CDR3 is CASSRTGELFF. DNA for the CDR3: TGTGCCAGTAGCCGGACCGGGGAGCTGTTTTTT. Combining the CDR3 with reference TRBV19 and TRBJ2-2 gives the whole variable domain DGGITQSPKYLFRKEGQNVTLSCEQNLNHDAMYWYRQDPGQGLRLIYYSQIVNDFQKGDIAEGYSVSREKKESFPLTVTSAQKNPTAFYLCASSRTGELFFGEGSRLTVL.

The rearrangement links TRBV11-2 to TRBJ2-7, with TRBD2 matching over 7 bases. The CDR3 has 15 amino acids. The trim removed 0 bases at V and 2 bases at J, leaving 4 bases unmatched. The V gene's germline CDR1 is SGHAT and CDR2 FQNNGV. The CDR3 nucleotides are TGTGCCAGCAGCTTAGAGGCAGCGGGAACCTACGAGCAGTACTTC. This codes for CASSLEAAGTYEQYF.

This rearrangement joins TRBV27 to TRBJ1-5, with unresolved D. The CDR3 covers 16 residues. Trimming cost V 5 bases and J 2 bases, with 16 bases left between them. CDR1 and CDR2 (germline): MNHEY, SMNVEV (reference sequence). The CDR3 nucleotides are TGTGCCAGCAGTAGCGTAGGAGGAATAGGCAATCAGCCCCAGCATTTT. Amino acid sequence: CASSSVGGIGNQPQHF.

This clone has just one count. The J gene is TRBJ2-1, the V gene TRBV7-3, with D possibly TRBD2 on 7 matching bases. The germline V gene encodes CDR1 SGHTA and CDR2 FQGTGA. The CDR3 is 15 residues long. V was cut by 5 bases and J by 4 bases, with 15 bases left in between. CDR3 nucleotides: TGTGCCAGCAGCCCCTTTGCGGGGGCTTACAATGAGCAGTTCTTC. This translates into CASSPFAGAYNEQFF.

CDR3: CASSLTGLADNEQFF. CDR3 sequence (DNA): TGTGCCAGCAGTTTGACGGGACTAGCGGATAATGAGCAGTTCTTC. V and J are TRBV2 and TRBJ2-1, with 11 bases lining up with TRBD2. V gave up 5 bases and J gave up 7 bases; unmatched junction bases: 7. The CDR3 runs to 15 residues. CDR1 is SNHLY, CDR2 FYNNEI, per germline.

The chain links TRBV5-5 to TRBJ2-3, with a weak D call TRBD1 (6 bases). The CDR3 extends over 17 amino acids. Germline V gives CDR1 SGHKS, CDR2 YYEKEE (reference sequence). Trimming stripped 4 bases from V and 0 bases from J, with 18 bases between. The CDR3 region has the DNA TGTGCCAGCAGCACCCGACATATCACAGGGAGCACAGATACGCAGTATTTT. It encodes CASSTRHITGSTDTQYF. The full variable domain, with the rest looked up from reference TRBV5-5 and TRBJ2-3, is DAGVTQSPTHLIKTRGQQVTLRCSPISGHKSVSWYQQVLGQGPQFIFQYYEKEERGRGNFPDRFSARQFPNYSSELNVNALLLGDSALYLCASSTRHITGSTDTQYFGPGTRLTVL.

J is TRBJ1-1 and V is TRBV9; TRBD1 agrees at 10 bases. This CDR3 spans 15 amino acids. V lost 4 bases to trimming and J lost 1 base; unmatched junction nucleotides: 4. The germline gives CDR1 SGDLS, CDR2 YYNGEE. CDR3 loop: CASSPWTGGNTEAFF. In DNA, the CDR3 is TGTGCCAGCAGCCCGTGGACAGGGGGGAACACTGAAGCTTTCTTT.

As DNA, the CDR3 is TGTGCTAGTGGTTTGGTAGGGGGTCAAAACTATGGCTACACCTTC. Residues: CASGLVGGQNYGYTF. This chain uses TRBV12-5 with TRBJ1-2, with a tentative D call TRBD1 (6 bases). The germline V and J ends were trimmed by 0 bases and 2 bases, with 10 bases remaining between them. Per the germline V gene, CDR1 is LGHNT and CDR2 is FRNRAP. The CDR3 has 15 residues.

This chain connects TRBV10-3 to TRBJ1-2; TRBD1 matches 9 bases. From germline, CDR1 is ENHRY and CDR2 SYGVKD. This CDR3 region has 16 residues. V was clipped by 2 bases and J by 2 bases; unmatched bases: 6. CDR3: CAISEGRQGVNYGYTF. The CDR3 coding sequence is TGTGCCATCAGTGAGGGGCGACAGGGGGTGAACTATGGCTACACCTTC.

The V gene is TRBV30, the J gene TRBJ1-5; D is undetermined. From germline, CDR1 is GTSNPN and CDR2 SVGIG (reference sequence). The length of the CDR3 is 14 residues. Trimming stripped 4 bases from V and 0 bases from J, with 10 bases between. The CDR3 region is CAWKEGDSNQPQHF. The CDR3 coding sequence is TGTGCCTGGAAAGAGGGCGATAGCAATCAGCCCCAGCATTTT.

This clone was detected only once. The genes are TRBV29-1 and TRBJ2-2; TRBD2 matches 8 bases. V was clipped by 3 bases and J by 7 bases; unmatched bases: 13. The germline V gene has CDR1 SQVTM and CDR2 ANQGSEA. This CDR3 is built from 16 residues. In nucleotides, the CDR3 is TGCAGCGTTGATGTCGGGTGGCGGGGGGCCGGCGGGGAGCTGTTTTTT. Encoded protein: CSVDVGWRGAGGELFF.

The chain carries TRBV5-1 and TRBJ2-7, with TRBD2 identical over 8 bases. V was pared by 4 bases and J by 3 bases, with 6 bases of the junction left unmatched. This CDR3 spans 14 amino acids. Germline V lookup: CDR1 SGHRS, CDR2 YFSETQ. The DNA for the CDR3 is TGCGCCAGCAGCGCCACCGGGACTAGCTACGAGCAGTACTTC. It encodes CASSATGTSYEQYF.

Only one count was recorded for this clone. The chain uses TRBV19 and TRBJ1-5, with D unresolved. CDR1 and CDR2 from the germline V gene are LNHDA and SQIVND (reference sequence). V gave up 5 bases and J gave up 3 bases, with 8 bases separating them. The CDR3 is made up of 13 amino acids. CDR3 DNA sequence: TGTGCCAGTAGTCGGGGTAACAATCAGCCCCAGCATTTT. Its translation is CASSRGNNQPQHF. The full variable domain, in which reference TRBV19 and TRBJ1-5 provide the parts outside the CDR3, is DGGITQSPKYLFRKEGQNVTLSCEQNLNHDAMYWYRQDPGQGLRLIYYSQIVNDFQKGDIAEGYSVSREKKESFPLTVTSAQKNPTAFYLCASSRGNNQPQHFGDGTRLSIL.

This chain joins TRBV20-1 and TRBJ2-1; the D is unclear. Germline CDR1 reads DFQATT; CDR2 reads SNEGSKA (reference sequence). V was shortened by 4 bases and J by 10 bases, with 11 bases between the two germline ends. The CDR3 loop spans 11 amino acids. The DNA of the CDR3 is TGCAGTGCTATCGAGCTCCACGAGCAGTTCTTC. Translating it yields CSAIELHEQFF.

This clone was observed once. The V call is TRBV7-2, the J call TRBJ1-4; 9 bases fit TRBD1. This CDR3 region has 15 residues. Looked up from germline, CDR1 is SGHTA and CDR2 is FQGNSA. V lost 6 bases and J lost 5; bases outside the gene matches: 7. CDR3 bases: TGTGCCAGCAGACGTTACGGGACAGGGAATGAAAAACTGTTTTTT. Translation: CASRRYGTGNEKLFF.

The chain couples TRBV30 to TRBJ1-2; no clear D gene. The CDR3 contains 12 residues. V gave up 5 bases and J gave up 8 bases, with 15 bases separating them. Germline V CDR1 and CDR2: GTSNPN, SVGIG (reference sequence). CDR3 sequence reads: CAWPGRGEGYTF. The DNA of the CDR3 is TGTGCCTGGCCGGGCCGGGGAGAAGGCTACACCTTC.

The chain carries TRBV2 and TRBJ2-3, with 8 bases aligning to TRBD2. Germline trimming cut 6 bases from V and 1 base from J; bases unmatched to any gene: 9. The CDR3 runs 16 residues. Germline assignment: CDR1 SNHLY and CDR2 FYNNEI. CDR3: CASRARAGVGTDTQYF. Here the CDR3 DNA reads TGTGCCAGCAGGGCTCGAGCGGGAGTCGGCACAGATACGCAGTATTTT.

The gene calls are TRBV28 and TRBJ2-3, with a possible D match to TRBD2 (6 bases). Germline V lookup: CDR1 MDHEN, CDR2 SYDVKM. The CDR3 has 20 residues. V gave up 4 bases and J gave up 0 bases, with 26 bases separating them. CDR3 in DNA: TGTGCCAGCAGTTCGTTGGTGGTAACGGGGGAAAATGAAAGCACAGATACGCAGTATTTT. Its protein is CASSSLVVTGENESTDTQYF.

The V call is TRBV4-1, the J call TRBJ2-7, with TRBD1 as a possible D gene (6 bases). Trimming took 8 bases from V and 6 from J, leaving 11 bases between them. The germline gives CDR1 MGHRA, CDR2 YSYEKL. The CDR3 contains 11 residues. The chain's CDR3 is CASARGGEQYF. Written as DNA, the CDR3 is TGCGCCAGCGCCCGAGGGGGCGAGCAGTACTTC.

This sequence joins TRBV5-6 and TRBJ2-2; 10 bases line up with TRBD2. Germline CDR1 reads SGHDT; CDR2 reads YYEEEE. This CDR3 comprises 16 residues. The J segment lost 6 bases and the V segment lost 2 bases, leaving 7 bases of the junction unmatched. CDR3 DNA: TGTGCCAGCAGCTTCAGACGAGCGGGGGGGCCCGGGGAGCTGTTTTTT. It codes for CASSFRRAGGPGELFF.

The chain couples TRBV25-1 to TRBJ2-5, with D perhaps matching TRBD1 (6 bases). The end of the DNA fits TRBJ2-7 better, so the J call may be wrong. CDR1 is MGHDK and CDR2 is SYGVNS in the germline V gene. This CDR3 has 15 amino acids. In DNA, the CDR3 is TGTGCCAGCAGTGAAGGGTCAGGGGAAGGGTACGAGCAGTACTTC. As protein: CASSEGSGEGYEQYF.

The chain carries TRBV2 and TRBJ1-1, with D perhaps TRBD1 (5 bases). The CDR3 is 14 amino acids. Germline V gene sequence: CDR1 SNHLY, CDR2 FYNNEI. Trimming cost V 6 bases and J 1 base, with 12 bases left between them. CDR3 bases: TGTGCCAGCAGCGGGTCACAGGAGAACACTGAAGCTTTCTTT. Translated: CASSGSQENTEAFF.